Shown below are 15 T cell receptor beta chains from a single sample sequenced in a study of T-cell reconstitution after alpha-beta-depleted transplantation in children. A TCRbeta library incorporating unique molecular identifiers was prepared. Via MiXCR, TCRdb re-called the PCR reads, giving one row per CDR3 protein. Counted here are almost 500,000 distinct CDR3 sequences, 12% occurring once; the ten biggest clones make up around 6%. The input for sequencing was PBMCs from the stem cell graft donor, taken from the stem cell graft. The source of these receptors is a human donor who donated a stem cell graft to a child with combined immunodeficiency.

The CDR3 DNA sequence: TGTGCCAGCTTAGATGGGGGGAATGAGCAGTTCTTC. Protein: CASLDGGNEQFF. The rearrangement links TRBV12-3 or TRBV12-4 to TRBJ2-1; tentative D call: TRBD2 (6 bases). CDR3 length: 12 amino acids. V dropped 8 bases and J dropped 7 bases, with 12 bases sitting between them.

This clonotype was detected a few times. V and J are TRBV12-3 or TRBV12-4 and TRBJ2-7; TRBD1 matches 10 bases. The CDR3 is made up of 17 amino acids. The V gene end was trimmed by 4 bases and the J gene end by 2 bases; junction bases not matched to a gene: 11. DNA of the CDR3: TGTGCCAGCAGTTCCCACGAGACAGGGGGCTACCCCTACGAGCAGTACTTC. It is translated as CASSSHETGGYPYEQYF.

In its sample, this clonotype was seen many times. V gene TRBV12-3 or TRBV12-4 combines with J gene TRBJ2-2; tentatively, D is TRBD2 (5 bases). This CDR3 is 20 amino acids long. V dropped 2 bases and J dropped 3 bases, with 25 bases sitting between them. CDR3 region: CASSLYERFRLVTDTGELFF. The CDR3 DNA is TGTGCCAGCAGTTTATACGAGCGGTTCCGGTTAGTTACTGACACCGGGGAGCTGTTTTTT.

The chain joins TRBV6-1 to TRBJ1-1; 8 bases line up with TRBD1. Germline values: CDR1 MNHNS, CDR2 SASEGT. With V trimmed by 4 bases and J by 5 bases, 6 bases remained unmatched. This CDR3 contains 14 residues. CDR3: CASSVTGDKTEAFF. The CDR3 DNA reads as TGTGCCAGCAGTGTGACAGGGGATAAGACTGAAGCTTTCTTT.

The J gene is TRBJ2-3, the V gene TRBV5-1, with 12 nucleotides matching TRBD2. This CDR3 is built from 18 residues. Germline CDR1 and CDR2: SGHRS and YFSETQ. Germline trimming cut 4 bases from V and 2 bases from J; bases unmatched to any gene: 11. CDR3 nucleotide sequence: TGCGCCAGCAGCGACTCTAGCGGGAGGGTCTTTTACACAGATACGCAGTATTTT. This sequence encodes CASSDSSGRVFYTDTQYF.

V usage is TRBV30 and J usage is TRBJ2-7; tentative D call: TRBD1 (6 bases). The germline gives CDR1 GTSNPN, CDR2 SVGIG (reference sequence). V gave up 4 bases and J gave up 3 bases, with 7 bases separating them. This CDR3 is built from 11 residues. Here the CDR3 reads CAWTGDYEQYF. The CDR3 nucleotides read TGTGCCTGGACAGGGGACTACGAGCAGTACTTC.

The chain has TRBV9 and TRBJ2-2; TRBD1 might be the D (5 bases). The V end was cut by 0 bases, the J end by 0 bases, with 18 bases between. This CDR3 contains 19 residues. The germline CDR1 and CDR2 sequences are SGDLS and YYNGEE. The CDR3 DNA reads TGTGCCAGCAGCGTAGCTCGAAGGCAAGACAGTTCGAACACCGGGGAGCTGTTTTTT. It translates to CASSVARRQDSSNTGELFF. Full variable domain (remainder filled in from reference TRBV9 and TRBJ2-2): DSGVTQTPKHLITATGQRVTLRCSPRSGDLSVYWYQQSLDQGLQFLIQYYNGEERAKGNILERFSAQQFPDLHSELNLSSLELGDSALYFCASSVARRQDSSNTGELFFGEGSRLTVL.

In this sample, this clonotype turned up many times. The CDR3 nucleotides read TGTGCCAGCAGCCTGACATCCTACACAGATACGCAGTATTTT. As protein: CASSLTSYTDTQYF. This chain uses TRBV12-3 or TRBV12-4 with TRBJ2-3, with unresolved D. The CDR3 covers 14 residues. Trimming took 6 bases from V and 2 from J, leaving 12 bases between them.

The J gene is TRBJ2-3, the V gene TRBV30, with D unresolved. The CDR3 runs to 13 residues. Germline V CDR1 and CDR2: GTSNPN, SVGIG (reference sequence). V shed 4 bases and J shed 3 bases, with 11 bases lying between them. As DNA, the CDR3 is TGTGCCTGGAATGGGCGTCCGACAGATACGCAGTATTTT. Its translation is CAWNGRPTDTQYF.

Only a few counts were recorded for this clonotype. CDR3 sequence (DNA): TGTGCCAGCAGCCCCCCTATGGCGGACTGGGAGCAGTTCTTC. Translation gives CASSPPMADWEQFF. The chain uses TRBV14 and TRBJ2-1; possible D gene TRBD2, 5 bases. The length of the CDR3 is 14 residues. The V end was cut by 4 bases, the J end by 10 bases, with 17 bases between. Germline V lookup: CDR1 SGHDN, CDR2 FVKESK. Looking up the rest from reference TRBV14 and TRBJ2-1 gives the full variable domain: EAGVTQFPSHSVIEKGQTVTLRCDPISGHDNLYWYRRVMGKEIKFLLHFVKESKQDESGMPNNRFLAERTGGTYSTLKVQPAELEDSGVYFCASSPPMADWEQFFGPGTRLTVL.

The CDR3 DNA follows: TGCAGTGCTAGAGGGGGGCCAGATACGCAGTATTTT. Its translation is CSARGGPDTQYF. The chain couples TRBV20-1 to TRBJ2-3; TRBD1 might be the D (6 bases). Germline CDR1 reads DFQATT; CDR2 reads SNEGSKA (reference sequence). The V end was cut by 1 base, the J end by 4 bases, with 6 bases between. There are 12 residues in the CDR3.

This clonotype was picked up many times. The V call is TRBV29-1, the J call TRBJ2-6, with D uncertain. Trimming left V 7 bases short and J 1 base short, with 17 bases between. The CDR3 spans 16 residues. The germline V gene encodes CDR1 SQVTM and CDR2 ANQGSEA. CDR3 coding DNA: TGCAGCGCCCGGGTCAGTTTACTTTCTGGGGCCAACGTCCTGACTTTC. Its protein is CSARVSLLSGANVLTF.

This sequence joins TRBV20-1 and TRBJ2-5, with a tentative D call TRBD1 (6 bases). The CDR3 consists of 14 residues. Trimming cost V 6 bases and J 7 bases, with 21 bases left between them. The germline V gene has CDR1 DFQATT and CDR2 SNEGSKA (reference sequence). CDR3 DNA sequence: TGCAGTGCAACTAAGGGGGAACGAAAAGGGACCCAGTACTTC. Translated: CSATKGERKGTQYF.

This clonotype came up many times. V usage is TRBV6-2 or TRBV6-3 and J usage is TRBJ2-1, with TRBD2 matching over 12 bases. From germline, CDR1 is MNHEY and CDR2 SVGEGT. The CDR3 runs to 16 residues. With V trimmed by 4 bases and J by 6 bases, 7 bases remained unmatched. This CDR3 is CASSSRTSGTGNEQFF. The CDR3 nucleotides are TGTGCCAGCAGTTCCCGGACTAGCGGGACCGGCAATGAGCAGTTCTTC.

This clonotype has a handful of counts. The chain joins TRBV5-5 to TRBJ2-7, with 7 nucleotides matching TRBD2. Germline assignment: CDR1 SGHKS and CDR2 YYEKEE (reference sequence). The CDR3 loop spans 13 amino acids. The J segment lost 7 bases and the V segment lost 5 bases, leaving 9 bases of the junction unmatched. CDR3 nucleotides: TGTGCCAGCAGTAGCGGGTCCACTGGTGAGCAGTACTTC. This encodes CASSSGSTGEQYF.